The 5 T cell receptor beta chains below were found in one sample sequenced in a study of CD8 T cells in ankylosing spondylitis. Points from the study as a whole: The study identified a TCR beta motif of under ten highly homologous variants that appeared characteristic of ankylosing spondylitis blood.

TCRdb passed the 5' RACE reads through MiXCR, listing each CDR3 protein once. The sample carries more than 650,000 distinct CDR3 sequences, roughly 12% recorded once. These TCRs' antigens remain unknown. Material for sequencing was blood, either unsorted or a sorted T cell fraction (not recorded which). These receptors came from a male donor with ankylosing spondylitis.

This clonotype was counted at least ten times. The V call is TRBV10-2, the J call TRBJ2-2; TRBD2 matches at 8 bases. Germline CDR1 is WSHSY and CDR2 is SAAADI. V was pared by 6 bases and J by 4 bases, with 4 bases of the junction left unmatched. The CDR3 is 14 amino acids. In DNA, the CDR3 is TGCGCCAGCAGGGCGGGAGGTTTCACCGGGGAGCTGTTTTTT. It translates to CASRAGGFTGELFF.

This clonotype came up many times. The V and J genes are TRBV20-1 and TRBJ1-4; 12 bases line up with TRBD1. CDR3 length: 16 amino acids. CDR1 and CDR2 (germline): DFQATT, SNEGSKA (reference sequence). J gave up 5 bases and V 3 bases, and 7 bases lay outside the gene matches. CDR3 loop: CSASRDRGRVNEKLFF. The CDR3, as DNA: TGCAGTGCTAGCCGGGACAGGGGGCGAGTAAATGAAAAACTGTTTTTT.

The chain is built from TRBV12-3 or TRBV12-4 and TRBJ2-7; 8 bases fit TRBD1. V gave up 6 bases and J gave up 5 bases; unmatched junction bases: 6. CDR3 length: 13 amino acids. The CDR3 loop reads CASRFGQGNEQYF. The CDR3 bases are TGTGCCAGCAGGTTTGGACAGGGAAACGAGCAGTACTTC.

The chain carries TRBV7-9 and TRBJ1-5; no definite D call. Per germline, CDR1 SEHNR and CDR2 FQNEAQ (reference sequence). V lost 1 base to trimming and J lost 4 bases, with 8 bases between them. The CDR3 has 14 residues. DNA of the CDR3: TGTGCCAGCAGCTTAGTAACGCAGAATCAGCCCCAGCATTTT. Its translation: CASSLVTQNQPQHF.

The chain employs TRBV11-2 and TRBJ2-1; tentatively, D is TRBD2 (5 bases). Germline assignment: CDR1 SGHAT and CDR2 FQNNGV. The CDR3 is 14 residues long. Trimming removed 5 bases from V and 8 bases from J, with 16 bases in between. CDR3 sequence: CASSPKGRADEQFF. CDR3 DNA: TGTGCCAGCAGCCCGAAAGGGCGGGCCGATGAGCAGTTCTTC. The variable domain in full, completed from reference TRBV11-2 and TRBJ2-1, reads EAGVAQSPRYKIIEKRQSVAFWCNPISGHATLYWYQQILGQGPKLLIQFQNNGVVDDSQLPKDRFSAERLKGVDSTLKIQPAKLEDSAVYLCASSPKGRADEQFFGPGTRLTVL.